The T cell receptor (beta chain) under discussion was sequenced for a study of blood T cell repertoires in COVID-19. Study at large: Both acute and convalescent COVID-19 samples were obtained from the United States, Italy and Spain.

CDR3 length: 14 amino acids. Per germline, CDR1 LNHDA and CDR2 SQIVND (reference sequence). V dropped 5 bases and J dropped 6; count of bases not matched to a gene: 6. Authors' processing steps: Reference gene primers were amplified, and this amplification served to estimate nucleated cell counts. The repertoire was sequenced with immunoSEQ multiplex PCR; TCRdb's copy has only in-frame clones and lacks some. V and J calls and clone size follow that table, whereas D and trimming were derived from the DNA. The sample comprises about 80,000 clones, roughly four fifths of which are singletons, and about an eighth rests with the top ten.

The rearrangement links TRBV19 to TRBJ1-2; 10 positions agree with TRBD1. The sequencing input was peripheral blood. This receptor was identified in a man aged 80 or over with acute or convalescent COVID-19. The CDR3 coding sequence is TGTGCCAGTAGTCCGAGGACAGGGGGTGATGGCTACACCTTC. Encoded protein: CASSPRTGGDGYTF. The variable domain in full, completed from reference TRBV19 and TRBJ1-2, reads DGGITQSPKYLFRKEGQNVTLSCEQNLNHDAMYWYRQDPGQGLRLIYYSQIVNDFQKGDIAEGYSVSREKKESFPLTVTSAQKNPTAFYLCASSPRTGGDGYTFGSGTRLTVV.